The rows below give T cell receptor beta chains drawn from one sample of a study of cytomegalovirus exposure and HLA in healthy donors. This table comes from immunoSEQ multiplex PCR, and its TCRdb copy is limited to in-frame clones, with some not included. There are about 180,000 clones in the sample; 77% occur only once, and more than 3.5% lies in the top ten. Sequencing used PBMCs. Receptors originate from a woman in her fifties or sixties in good health and CMV-seropositive. CDR3s include the opening cysteine and the closing phenylalanine or tryptophan. A D gene is named only where the DNA matches it firmly. Some rows mark clone size as missing; the rest say once, few, many or name a class of expanded clone.

v_call,j_call,d_call,clone_size,cdr3_aa,cdr3_nt
TRBV12-5,TRBJ2-7,TRBD2,NA,CASGLPGVGGEQYF,TGTGCTAGTGGTTTGCCCGGGGTGGGGGGGGAGCAGTACTTC
TRBV10-3,TRBJ1-2,TRBD1,NA,CAISDLDRGLGYTF,TGTGCCATCAGTGACCTGGACAGGGGGCTTGGCTACACCTTC
TRBV28,TRBJ1-6,NA,NA,CASGVGEPLHF,TGTGCCAGCGGGGTAGGGGAACCCCTCCACTTT
TRBV28,TRBJ2-5,NA,NA,CASSRGGAKETQYF,TGTGCCAGCAGTAGAGGCGGGGCCAAAGAGACCCAGTACTTC
TRBV27,TRBJ2-3,TRBD2,few,CASSSKGRGTRRDTQYF,TGTGCCAGCAGTTCCAAGGGCAGAGGGACTAGGCGCGATACGCAGTATTTT
TRBV5-6,TRBJ2-5,NA,NA,CASSLLDQGETQYF,TGTGCCAGCAGCTTATTAGATCAGGGAGAGACCCAGTACTTC
TRBV5-1,TRBJ1-1,TRBD1,NA,CASSPSTGARNTEAFF,TGCGCCAGCAGCCCCTCGACAGGGGCAAGAAACACTGAAGCTTTCTTT
TRBV15,TRBJ2-1,NA,NA,CATSRDGTSNNEQFF,TGTGCCACCAGCAGAGATGGTACTAGCAACAATGAGCAGTTCTTC
TRBV7-2,TRBJ2-7,TRBD2,NA,CASSLTSGSLYEQYF,TGTGCCAGCAGTTTAACTAGCGGGAGTCTCTACGAGCAGTACTTC
TRBV11-2,TRBJ2-5,TRBD2,NA,CASKNYGRRGGETQYF,TGTGCCAGCAAAAATTACGGGAGGCGGGGAGGGGAGACCCAGTACTTC
TRBV7-3,TRBJ2-1,TRBD2,NA,CASSLTLAGGRNEQFF,TGTGCCAGCAGCTTAACGCTAGCGGGAGGGCGGAATGAGCAGTTCTTC
TRBV5-1,TRBJ1-4,TRBD1,few,CASSSSTGGTEKLFF,TGCGCCAGCAGCTCCTCCACAGGGGGCACGGAAAAACTGTTTTTT
TRBV5-1,TRBJ1-2,TRBD1,NA,CASSLNSQGATNYGYTF,TGCGCCAGCAGCTTGAATTCACAGGGGGCCACTAACTATGGCTACACCTTC
TRBV28,TRBJ2-1,NA,NA,CASSSAQVGYNEQFF,TGTGCCAGCAGTTCTGCGCAGGTAGGCTACAATGAGCAGTTCTTC
TRBV30,TRBJ1-1,NA,NA,CAWSVNKNTEAFF,TGTGCCTGGAGTGTAAACAAGAACACTGAAGCTTTCTTT
TRBV28,TRBJ1-2,NA,once,CASSLKGHGSGYGYTF,TGTGCCAGCAGTTTGAAGGGACATGGCTCTGGCTATGGCTACACCTTC
TRBV11-2,TRBJ2-2,TRBD2,NA,CASRPPGGASTGELFF,TGTGCCAGCAGGCCTCCCGGGGGGGCCAGCACCGGGGAGCTGTTTTTT
TRBV27,TRBJ2-5,NA,NA,CASSSRQPYQETQYF,TGTGCCAGCAGTTCGAGGCAGCCGTACCAAGAGACCCAGTACTTC
TRBV7-3,TRBJ2-2,NA,NA,CASSSNQASVNTGELFF,TGTGCCAGCAGTTCAAATCAGGCGAGTGTTAACACCGGGGAGCTGTTTTTT
TRBV13,TRBJ2-7,NA,NA,CASSLNPREWNEQYF,TGTGCCAGCAGCTTAAACCCCAGGGAATGGAACGAGCAGTACTTC
TRBV7-3,TRBJ1-1,NA,NA,CASSLKPGVNTEAFF,TGTGCCAGCAGCTTAAAGCCCGGAGTTAACACTGAAGCTTTCTTT
TRBV11-2,TRBJ2-1,NA,NA,CASRFSAPVINEQFF,TGTGCCAGCAGGTTTAGCGCTCCTGTGATTAATGAGCAGTTCTTC
TRBV2,TRBJ1-4,TRBD1,NA,CASSEVTGGEKLFF,TGTGCCAGCAGTGAAGTCACAGGGGGAGAAAAACTGTTTTTT
TRBV18,TRBJ2-3,NA,few,CASSRQAREVDTQYF,TGTGCCAGCTCACGCCAGGCCAGGGAGGTGGATACGCAGTATTTT
TRBV30,TRBJ2-7,NA,once,CAWGNQRGEQYF,TGTGCCTGGGGCAACCAACGGGGCGAGCAGTACTTC
TRBV28,TRBJ1-5,TRBD1,once,CASSTQGSNQPQHF,TGTGCCAGCAGCACACAGGGGAGCAATCAGCCCCAGCATTTT
TRBV7-2,TRBJ2-5,TRBD1,NA,CASSLVSGGRETQYF,TGTGCCAGCAGCTTAGTATCAGGGGGTCGAGAGACCCAGTACTTC
TRBV18,TRBJ1-1,NA,NA,CASSPDLAPAQAFF,TGTGCCAGCTCACCAGATCTAGCGCCCGCCCAAGCTTTCTTT
TRBV11-2,TRBJ2-1,TRBD2,NA,CASNERGGNNEQFF,TGTGCCAGCAACGAACGCGGGGGAAACAATGAGCAGTTCTTC
TRBV7-9,TRBJ2-7,TRBD2,few,CASSELSGSPYEQYF,TGTGCCAGCAGCGAACTTAGCGGGAGCCCATACGAGCAGTACTTC
TRBV28,TRBJ2-5,TRBD2,NA,CASSLRLAGRMRGQYF,TGTGCCAGCAGTTTACGACTAGCGGGTCGTATGAGGGGACAGTACTTC
TRBV21-1,TRBJ2-7,NA,once,CASSSRTSGSGFSYEQYF,TGTGCCAGCAGCTCCCGGACTAGCGGGAGTGGGTTCTCCTACGAGCAGTACTTC
TRBV18,TRBJ1-1,NA,NA,CASSTQENTEAFF,TGTGCCAGCTCAACCCAGGAGAACACTGAAGCTTTCTTT
TRBV18,TRBJ2-1,TRBD1,NA,CASSQGQGYEQFF,TGTGCCAGCTCGCAGGGACAGGGCTATGAGCAGTTCTTC
TRBV10-3,TRBJ2-3,TRBD2,NA,CAISGLAGGPDTQYF,TGTGCCATCAGCGGACTAGCGGGAGGGCCAGATACGCAGTATTTT
TRBV30,TRBJ2-2,TRBD2,NA,CAWRPAGPNTGELFF,TGTGCCTGGAGACCAGCGGGGCCGAACACCGGGGAGCTGTTTTTT
TRBV6-5,TRBJ1-1,NA,NA,CASSYQLNTEAFF,TGTGCCAGCAGTTACCAGTTGAACACTGAAGCTTTCTTT
TRBV5-4,TRBJ1-3,NA,NA,CASSLTGVSNTIYF,TGTGCCAGCAGCCTCACGGGAGTCTCTAACACCATATATTTT
TRBV6-5,TRBJ2-5,TRBD1,NA,CASRTGGGETQYF,TGTGCCAGCAGGACAGGGGGCGGGGAGACCCAGTACTTC
TRBV5-1,TRBJ1-6,NA,NA,CASSLAAGDNSPLHF,TGCGCCAGCAGCTTGGCGGCAGGGGATAATTCACCCCTCCACTTT
TRBV2,TRBJ2-7,NA,few,CASSEGRYSYEQYF,TGTGCCAGCAGTGAGGGGAGGTACTCCTACGAGCAGTACTTC
TRBV27,TRBJ2-3,NA,NA,CASSFSRSGTDTQYF,TGTGCCAGCAGTTTCAGTAGGAGTGGGACAGATACGCAGTATTTT
TRBV27,TRBJ2-5,NA,NA,CASPPSSPTQYF,TGTGCCAGCCCTCCTTCTTCCCCTACCCAGTACTTC
TRBV9,TRBJ2-7,TRBD1,few,CASSPQTGGISEQYF,TGTGCCAGCAGCCCGCAGACAGGGGGCATATCCGAGCAGTACTTC
TRBV28,TRBJ2-7,TRBD1,NA,CASSFPGQGSYEQYF,TGTGCCAGCAGTTTTCCGGGACAGGGGTCCTACGAGCAGTACTTC
TRBV7-2,TRBJ1-1,TRBD1,NA,CASRSTGGARNTEAFF,TGTGCCAGCAGGTCAACAGGGGGCGCAAGGAACACTGAAGCTTTCTTT
TRBV5-4,TRBJ1-2,NA,NA,CASRQGTYEGYGYTF,TGTGCCAGCCGCCAAGGCACCTACGAGGGCTATGGCTACACCTTC
TRBV27,TRBJ1-4,NA,NA,CASKGQNNEKLFF,TGTGCCAGTAAGGGACAAAATAATGAAAAACTGTTTTTT
TRBV5-1,TRBJ2-7,NA,NA,CASSLASGEQYF,TGCGCCAGCAGCTTGGCCTCGGGCGAGCAGTACTTC
TRBV6-5,TRBJ1-3,NA,NA,CASSFGGSGNTIYF,TGTGCCAGCTCGTTCGGAGGGTCAGGAAACACCATATATTTT
TRBV27,TRBJ2-7,TRBD1,NA,CASSLLALTGRAEQYF,TGTGCCAGCAGTTTGTTGGCGTTGACAGGGCGTGCCGAGCAGTACTTC
TRBV4-2,TRBJ2-3,TRBD2,NA,CASSQVPLAGGHTDTQYF,TGTGCCAGCAGCCAGGTCCCCCTAGCGGGAGGGCACACAGATACGCAGTATTTT
TRBV9,TRBJ2-7,NA,NA,CASSVGRGASGQYF,TGTGCCAGCAGCGTAGGCAGGGGAGCCTCGGGGCAGTACTTC
TRBV28,TRBJ2-7,NA,NA,CASSSGSYEQYF,TGTGCCAGCAGTTCAGGATCCTACGAGCAGTACTTC